Shown below are 7 T cell receptor beta chains from a single sample sequenced in a study of shared clonotypes between healthy human individuals. Naive CD8 cells comprised CD45RO-negative, CCR7-positively selected cells, excluding terminally differentiated effector memory CD45RA+ cells. Some clones are missing from TCRdb's copy, which holds only in-frame ones; the method was immunoSEQ multiplex PCR. The sample has more than 2 million clones; less than 95% are singletons. Material for sequencing was naive CD8+ T cells sorted from blood. The receptors originated from a man between 18 and 29 years old in good health.

About this clone itself: This sample also contains other DNA sequences that code for the same CDR3. The CDR3 spells CASSLQASYEQYF. The CDR3 nucleotides read TGCGCCAGCAGCTTGCAGGCCTCCTACGAGCAGTACTTC. The chain uses TRBV5-1 and TRBJ2-7, with unresolved D. This CDR3 has 13 amino acids. Germline V gives CDR1 SGHRS, CDR2 YFSETQ. V was pared by 1 base and J by 0 bases, with 5 bases between.

The V call is TRBV7-9, the J call TRBJ2-7, with 9 bases lining up with TRBD1. J was trimmed by 4 bases and V by 1 base; bases with no gene match: 5. Germline CDR1 and CDR2: SEHNR and FQNEAQ (reference sequence). The CDR3 is 15 amino acids. In DNA, the CDR3 is TGTGCCAGCAGCTTAGATAGACAGGGGGTTTACGAGCAGTACTTC. Translation: CASSLDRQGVYEQYF. Combining the CDR3 with reference TRBV7-9 and TRBJ2-7 gives the whole variable domain DTGVSQNPRHKITKRGQNVTFRCDPISEHNRLYWYRQTLGQGPEFLTYFQNEAQLEKSRLLSDRFSAERPKGSFSTLEIQRTEQGDSAMYLCASSLDRQGVYEQYFGPGTRLTVT.

The chain combines TRBV9 with TRBJ2-7; the match to TRBD1 covers 8 bases. Germline V gene data show CDR1 as SGDLS and CDR2 as YYNGEE. J gave up 3 bases and V 3 bases, and 2 bases lay outside the gene matches. This CDR3 is 13 amino acids long. The chain's CDR3 is CASSGGQDYEQYF. The CDR3 region has the DNA TGTGCCAGCAGCGGGGGACAGGACTACGAGCAGTACTTC.

The gene calls are TRBV9 and TRBJ1-5; D gene uncertain. V dropped 0 bases and J dropped 4 bases, with 11 bases sitting between them. CDR1 is SGDLS, CDR2 YYNGEE, per germline. This CDR3 region has 15 residues. Written as DNA, the CDR3 is TGTGCCAGCAGCGTAGGATCAGCCTTTAATCAGCCCCAGCATTTT. Translation gives CASSVGSAFNQPQHF.

The chain recombines TRBV7-9 with TRBJ2-2; D assignment may be TRBD1 or TRBD2 (5 bases each). This CDR3 region has 12 residues. Trimming took 3 bases from V and 10 from J, leaving 9 bases between them. The V gene's germline CDR1 is SEHNR and CDR2 FQNEAQ (reference sequence). CDR3 protein: CASSFEGPELFF. Written as DNA, the CDR3 is TGTGCCAGCAGCTTCGAGGGGCCGGAGCTGTTTTTT. The full variable domain, in which reference TRBV7-9 and TRBJ2-2 provide the parts outside the CDR3, is DTGVSQNPRHKITKRGQNVTFRCDPISEHNRLYWYRQTLGQGPEFLTYFQNEAQLEKSRLLSDRFSAERPKGSFSTLEIQRTEQGDSAMYLCASSFEGPELFFGEGSRLTVL.

V and J are TRBV7-9 and TRBJ2-3, with 8 bases fitting TRBD2. The CDR3 extends over 16 amino acids. The germline gives CDR1 SEHNR, CDR2 FQNEAQ (reference sequence). V trimming: 2 bases; J trimming: 2 bases; junction bases outside the gene matches: 6. Here the CDR3 reads CASSLQVSGDTDTQYF. Written as DNA, the CDR3 is TGTGCCAGCAGCTTACAGGTTAGCGGGGACACAGATACGCAGTATTTT.

This clone was counted between two and nine times. The J gene is TRBJ2-7, the V gene TRBV27; D possibly matches TRBD1 or TRBD2 (5 bases each). Trimming removed 0 bases from V and 2 bases from J, with 11 bases in between. The CDR3 extends over 15 amino acids. Germline V CDR1 and CDR2: MNHEY, SMNVEV (reference sequence). CDR3 bases: TGTGCCAGCAGTTTATCCACCCAGGGACCCTACGAGCAGTACTTC. Amino acid sequence: CASSLSTQGPYEQYF.